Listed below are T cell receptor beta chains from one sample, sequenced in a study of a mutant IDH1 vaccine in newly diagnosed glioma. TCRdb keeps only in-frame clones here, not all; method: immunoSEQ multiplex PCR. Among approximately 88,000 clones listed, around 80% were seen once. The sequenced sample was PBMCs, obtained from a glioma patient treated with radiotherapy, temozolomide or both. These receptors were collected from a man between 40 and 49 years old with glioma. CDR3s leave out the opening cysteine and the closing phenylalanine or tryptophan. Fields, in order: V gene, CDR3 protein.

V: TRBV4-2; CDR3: ASSKEGLGYGYT
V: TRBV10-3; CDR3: AISESPTQVFYGYT
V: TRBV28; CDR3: ASSLGEWGRRNTGELF
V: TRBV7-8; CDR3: ASSLGYQRRGYNEQF
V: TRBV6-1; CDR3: ASSRLGGTDTQY
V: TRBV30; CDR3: AWISAQEGQETQY
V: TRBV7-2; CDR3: ASSSTGRGYGYT
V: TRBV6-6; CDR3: ASSRSGNEQF
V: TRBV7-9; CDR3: ASSLVLGQGVSGNTIY
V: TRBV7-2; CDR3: ASSLAGRVGPSSPLH
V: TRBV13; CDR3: ASSPSGFYEQY
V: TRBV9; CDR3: ASGKGTGANVLT
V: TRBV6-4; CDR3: ATHIGSYEQY
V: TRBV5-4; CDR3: ASSSPRDRTDGYT
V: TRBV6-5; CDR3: ASSYRGISTDTQY
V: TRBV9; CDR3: ASSAGQVPYEQY
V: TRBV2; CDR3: ASGGAGLVPPLH
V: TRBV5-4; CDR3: ASSLQAGVGTDTQY
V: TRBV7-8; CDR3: ASSGHGGGTEAF
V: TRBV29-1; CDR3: SVGVLGGEAEAF